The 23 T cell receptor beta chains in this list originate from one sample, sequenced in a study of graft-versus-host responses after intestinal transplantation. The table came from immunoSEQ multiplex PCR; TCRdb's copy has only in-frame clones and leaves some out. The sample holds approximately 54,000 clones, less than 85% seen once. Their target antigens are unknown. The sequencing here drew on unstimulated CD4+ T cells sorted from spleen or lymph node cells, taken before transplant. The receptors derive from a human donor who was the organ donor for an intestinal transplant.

The CDR3 coding sequence is TGTGCCACCCTCAAAGAGGGGACAGGGGGCACTGAAGCTTTCTTT. Its protein is CATLKEGTGGTEAFF. The chain uses TRBV6-5 and TRBJ1-1; 11 bases map to TRBD1. The CDR3 is 15 amino acids. V shed 10 bases and J 4 bases; nucleotides not matched to a gene: 11. Germline V CDR1 and CDR2: MNHEY, SVGAGI.

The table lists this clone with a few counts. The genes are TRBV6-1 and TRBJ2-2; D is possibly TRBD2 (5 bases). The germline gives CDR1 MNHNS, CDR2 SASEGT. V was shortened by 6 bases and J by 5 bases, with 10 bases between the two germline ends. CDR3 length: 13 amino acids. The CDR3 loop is CASRRVTTGELFF. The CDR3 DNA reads TGTGCCAGCAGGAGGGTAACTACCGGGGAGCTGTTTTTT.

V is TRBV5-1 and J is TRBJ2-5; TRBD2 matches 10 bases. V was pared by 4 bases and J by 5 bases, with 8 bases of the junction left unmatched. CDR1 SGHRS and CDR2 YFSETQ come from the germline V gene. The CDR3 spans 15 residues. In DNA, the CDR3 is TGCGCCAGCAGCCCCTACCCTAGCGGGGGCGAGACCCAGTACTTC. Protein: CASSPYPSGGETQYF.

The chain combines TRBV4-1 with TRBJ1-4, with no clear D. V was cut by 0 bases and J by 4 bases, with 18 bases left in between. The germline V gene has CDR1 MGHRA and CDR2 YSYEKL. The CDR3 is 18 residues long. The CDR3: CASSQEGASAPYNEKLFF. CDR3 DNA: TGCGCCAGCAGCCAAGAGGGAGCCTCGGCTCCCTATAATGAAAAACTGTTTTTT.

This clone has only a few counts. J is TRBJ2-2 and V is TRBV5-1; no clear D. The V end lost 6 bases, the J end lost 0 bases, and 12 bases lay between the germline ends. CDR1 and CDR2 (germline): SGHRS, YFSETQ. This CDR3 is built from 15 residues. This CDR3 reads CASTRRVANTGELFF. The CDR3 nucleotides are TGCGCCAGCACCCGTCGGGTCGCGAACACCGGGGAGCTGTTTTTT.

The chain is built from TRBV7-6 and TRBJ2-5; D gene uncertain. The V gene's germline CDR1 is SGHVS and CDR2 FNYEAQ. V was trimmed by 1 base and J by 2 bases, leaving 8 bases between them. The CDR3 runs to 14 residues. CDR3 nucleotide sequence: TGTGCCAGCAGCTTAGGAGCTAGTCAAGAGACCCAGTACTTC. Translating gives CASSLGASQETQYF.

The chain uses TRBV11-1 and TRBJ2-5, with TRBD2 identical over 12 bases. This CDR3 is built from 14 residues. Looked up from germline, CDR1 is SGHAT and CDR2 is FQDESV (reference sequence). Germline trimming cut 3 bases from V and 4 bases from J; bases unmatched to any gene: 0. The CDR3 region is CASSLTSGRETQYF. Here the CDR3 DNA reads TGTGCCAGCAGCTTGACTAGCGGGAGAGAGACCCAGTACTTC.

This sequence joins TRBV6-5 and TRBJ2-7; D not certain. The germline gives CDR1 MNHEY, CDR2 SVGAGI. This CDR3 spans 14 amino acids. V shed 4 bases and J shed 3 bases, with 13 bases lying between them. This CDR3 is CASSSQVGDYEQYF. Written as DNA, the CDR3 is TGTGCCAGCAGTTCCCAGGTTGGGGACTACGAGCAGTACTTC.

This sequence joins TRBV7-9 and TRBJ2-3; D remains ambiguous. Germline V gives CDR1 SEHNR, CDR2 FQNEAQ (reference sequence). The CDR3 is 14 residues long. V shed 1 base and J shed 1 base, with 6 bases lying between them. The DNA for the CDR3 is TGTGCCAGCAGCTTAGAAAGGGGCACAGATACGCAGTATTTT. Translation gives CASSLERGTDTQYF.

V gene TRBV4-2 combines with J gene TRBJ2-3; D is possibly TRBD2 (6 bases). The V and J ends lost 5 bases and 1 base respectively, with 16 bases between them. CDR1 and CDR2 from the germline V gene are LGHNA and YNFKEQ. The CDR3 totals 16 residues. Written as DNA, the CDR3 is TGTGCCAGCAGCTTAACCCGGACTATTCGCACAGATACGCAGTATTTT. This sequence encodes CASSLTRTIRTDTQYF.

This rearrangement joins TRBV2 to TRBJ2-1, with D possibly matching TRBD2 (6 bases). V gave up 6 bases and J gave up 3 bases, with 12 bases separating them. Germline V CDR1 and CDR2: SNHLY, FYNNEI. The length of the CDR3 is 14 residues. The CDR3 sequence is CASREDYDYNEQFF. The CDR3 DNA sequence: TGTGCCAGCAGAGAGGACTACGACTACAATGAGCAGTTCTTC.

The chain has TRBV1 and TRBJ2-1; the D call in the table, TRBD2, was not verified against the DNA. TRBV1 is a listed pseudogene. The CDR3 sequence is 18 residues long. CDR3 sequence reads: CTSSQEGTSGSSYNEQFF. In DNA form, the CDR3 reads TGCACCAGCAGCCAAGAGGGGACTAGCGGGAGCTCCTACAATGAGCAGTTCTTC.

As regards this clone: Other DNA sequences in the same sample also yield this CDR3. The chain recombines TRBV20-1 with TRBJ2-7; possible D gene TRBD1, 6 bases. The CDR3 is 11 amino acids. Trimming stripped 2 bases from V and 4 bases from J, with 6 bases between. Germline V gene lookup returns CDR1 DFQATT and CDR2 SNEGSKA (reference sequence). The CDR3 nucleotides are TGCAGTGCTAGAAGGGGGTACGAGCAGTACTTC. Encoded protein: CSARRGYEQYF.

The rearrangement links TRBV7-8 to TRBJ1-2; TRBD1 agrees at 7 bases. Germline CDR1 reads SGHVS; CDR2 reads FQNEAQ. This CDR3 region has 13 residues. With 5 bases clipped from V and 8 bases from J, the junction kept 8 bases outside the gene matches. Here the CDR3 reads CASSASGGEGYTF. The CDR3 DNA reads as TGTGCCAGCAGCGCTTCAGGGGGAGAAGGCTACACCTTC.

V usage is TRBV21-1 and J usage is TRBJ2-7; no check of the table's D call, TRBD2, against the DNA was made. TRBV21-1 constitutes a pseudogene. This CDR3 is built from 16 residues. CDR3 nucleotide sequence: TGTGCCAGCAAACCCGGGACGGCTGATTACGGGAGCGAGCAGTACTTC. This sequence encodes CASKPGTADYGSEQYF.

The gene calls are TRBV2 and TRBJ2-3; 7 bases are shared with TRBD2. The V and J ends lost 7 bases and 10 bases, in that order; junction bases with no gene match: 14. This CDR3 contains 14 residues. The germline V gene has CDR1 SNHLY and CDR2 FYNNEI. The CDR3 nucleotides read TGTGCCAGCAAGAGAACCGGGACTAAGGGAGCGCAGTATTTT. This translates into CASKRTGTKGAQYF.

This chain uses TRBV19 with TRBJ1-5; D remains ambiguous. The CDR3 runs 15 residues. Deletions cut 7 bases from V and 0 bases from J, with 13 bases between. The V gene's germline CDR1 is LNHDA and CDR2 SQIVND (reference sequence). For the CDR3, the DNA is TGTGCCAGTAAGGCCGGGATTAATAGCAATCAGCCCCAGCATTTT. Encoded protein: CASKAGINSNQPQHF.

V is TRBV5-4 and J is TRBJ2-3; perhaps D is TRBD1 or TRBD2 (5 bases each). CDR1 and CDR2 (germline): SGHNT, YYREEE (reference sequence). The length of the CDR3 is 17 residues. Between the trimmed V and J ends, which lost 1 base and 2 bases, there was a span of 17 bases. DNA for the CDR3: TGTGCCAGCAGCTTGCTCGGGGCGGCGAGAACCACAGATACGCAGTATTTT. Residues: CASSLLGAARTTDTQYF.

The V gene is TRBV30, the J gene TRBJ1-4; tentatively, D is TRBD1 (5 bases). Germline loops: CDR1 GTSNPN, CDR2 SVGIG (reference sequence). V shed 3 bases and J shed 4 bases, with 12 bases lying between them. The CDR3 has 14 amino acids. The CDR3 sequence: CAWSRQGINEKLFF. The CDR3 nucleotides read TGTGCCTGGAGCCGGCAGGGAATTAATGAAAAACTGTTTTTT.

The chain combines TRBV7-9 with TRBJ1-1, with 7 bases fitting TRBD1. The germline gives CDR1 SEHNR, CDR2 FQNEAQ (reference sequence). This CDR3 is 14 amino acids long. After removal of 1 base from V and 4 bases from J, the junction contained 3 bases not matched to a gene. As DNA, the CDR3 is TGTGCCAGCAGCTTAGAGGGGGCATTCACTGAAGCTTTCTTT. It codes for CASSLEGAFTEAFF.

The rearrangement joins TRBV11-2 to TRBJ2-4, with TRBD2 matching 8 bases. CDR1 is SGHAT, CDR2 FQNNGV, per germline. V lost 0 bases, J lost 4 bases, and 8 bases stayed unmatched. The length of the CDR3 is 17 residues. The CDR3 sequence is CASSLDSWSGGKNIQYF. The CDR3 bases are TGTGCCAGCAGCTTAGATTCTTGGAGCGGGGGTAAAAACATTCAGTACTTC. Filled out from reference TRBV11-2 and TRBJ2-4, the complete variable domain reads EAGVAQSPRYKIIEKRQSVAFWCNPISGHATLYWYQQILGQGPKLLIQFQNNGVVDDSQLPKDRFSAERLKGVDSTLKIQPAKLEDSAVYLCASSLDSWSGGKNIQYFGAGTRLSVL.

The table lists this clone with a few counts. CDR3 bases: TGTGCCAGCAGCGGCAAAACAGGGGGCGGGAAGACTGAAGCTTTCTTT. This encodes CASSGKTGGGKTEAFF. This chain joins TRBV9 and TRBJ1-1; 9 bases line up with TRBD1. Trimming took 3 bases from V and 5 from J; bases not matched to a gene: 11. Per germline, CDR1 SGDLS and CDR2 YYNGEE. This CDR3 is built from 16 residues.

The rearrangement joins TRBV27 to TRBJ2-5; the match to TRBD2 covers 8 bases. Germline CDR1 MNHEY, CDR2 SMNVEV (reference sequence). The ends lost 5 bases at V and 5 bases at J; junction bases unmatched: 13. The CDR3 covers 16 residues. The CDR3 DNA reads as TGTGCCAGCAGTCCCCCCGGGGGGGGGCTTAGGGAGACCCAGTACTTC. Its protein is CASSPPGGGLRETQYF.